A single sample gave rise to the 10 T cell receptor beta chains below, sequenced in a study of T cell changes during pregnancy in multiple sclerosis. Assay used: immunoSEQ multiplex PCR; TCRdb lists only in-frame clones, some missing. The data hold about 120,000 clones, with roughly 92% observed a single time. Specimen: peripheral blood, collected before pregnancy. The receptors were gathered from a female donor with multiple sclerosis, enrolled in a pregnancy study.

The V gene is TRBV18, the J gene TRBJ1-2; 8 bases line up with TRBD1. From germline, CDR1 is KGHSH and CDR2 LQKENI. The CDR3 is 15 residues long. The V gene end was trimmed by 3 bases and the J gene end by 3 bases; junction bases not matched to a gene: 6. CDR3 amino acids: CASSPSATGDYGYTF. CDR3 in DNA: TGTGCCAGCTCACCTAGCGCGACAGGGGACTATGGCTACACCTTC. Full variable domain (remainder filled in from reference TRBV18 and TRBJ1-2): NAGVMQNPRHLVRRRGQEARLRCSPMKGHSHVYWYRQLPEEGLKFMVYLQKENIIDESGMPKERFSAEFPKEGPSILRIQQVVRGDSAAYFCASSPSATGDYGYTFGSGTRLTVV.

The chain joins TRBV30 to TRBJ2-7, with D perhaps matching TRBD2 (6 bases). The CDR3 sequence is 15 residues long. Between the trimmed V and J ends, which lost 0 bases and 0 bases, there was a span of 12 bases. The germline V gene encodes CDR1 GTSNPN and CDR2 SVGIG (reference sequence). The CDR3 DNA reads TGTGCCTGGAGTGTTTTGGGGGGAAGCTCCTACGAGCAGTACTTC. Its protein product is CAWSVLGGSSYEQYF.

The rearrangement uses TRBV6-1 and TRBJ1-2; no definite D call. The germline V and J ends were trimmed by 0 bases and 7 bases, with 9 bases remaining between them. The CDR3 is 13 amino acids. The germline CDR1 and CDR2 sequences are MNHNS and SASEGT. The CDR3 is CASSEARFFGYTF. The CDR3 bases are TGTGCCAGCAGTGAAGCGAGGTTTTTTGGCTACACCTTC.

This chain joins TRBV6-1 and TRBJ2-1; 7 bases line up with TRBD1. This CDR3 is 13 amino acids long. V dropped 7 bases and J dropped 6; count of bases not matched to a gene: 6. Germline V gene data show CDR1 as MNHNS and CDR2 as SASEGT. CDR3 residues: CASIRDRINEQFF. In DNA form, the CDR3 reads TGTGCCAGCATTAGGGACAGAATCAATGAGCAGTTCTTC.

The chain combines TRBV7-9 with TRBJ1-2, with D tentatively TRBD1 (5 bases). CDR3 size: 13 residues. Germline V lookup: CDR1 SEHNR, CDR2 FQNEAQ (reference sequence). V was clipped by 5 bases and J by 7 bases, with 14 bases between them. The CDR3 spells CASSPGRGLGYTF. The CDR3 DNA sequence: TGTGCCAGCAGCCCAGGGAGGGGACTTGGCTACACCTTC.

The genes are TRBV4-1 and TRBJ1-5, with D hard to call. Trimming cost V 0 bases and J 7 bases, with 13 bases left between them. The germline gives CDR1 MGHRA, CDR2 YSYEKL. This CDR3 comprises 15 residues. CDR3 sequence (DNA): TGCGCCAGCAGCCAAGATAAGGGCGCGGGACAGCCCCAGCATTTT. It yields the protein CASSQDKGAGQPQHF.

A few counts support this clone. V and J are TRBV19 and TRBJ1-1; TRBD1 matches at 7 bases. This CDR3 region has 17 residues. J lost 11 bases, V lost 5 bases, and 23 bases had no gene match. Per germline, CDR1 LNHDA and CDR2 SQIVND (reference sequence). CDR3 amino acids: CASSSGDRTGGPWVAFF. CDR3 DNA: TGTGCCAGTAGTTCTGGGGACCGGACAGGAGGTCCGTGGGTGGCTTTCTTT.

This clone was counted a single time. The rearrangement links TRBV5-1 to TRBJ2-3; 14 nucleotides match TRBD2. The J segment lost 6 bases and the V segment lost 3 bases, leaving 6 bases of the junction unmatched. CDR1 and CDR2 from the germline V gene are SGHRS and YFSETQ. CDR3 size: 16 residues. The CDR3 sequence: CASSSGTSGSWDTQYF. The CDR3 DNA follows: TGCGCCAGCAGCTCCGGGACTAGCGGGAGTTGGGATACGCAGTATTTT.

The chain links TRBV10-3 to TRBJ2-1, with 9 bases matching TRBD2. Trimming removed 3 bases from V and 3 bases from J; junction bases left unmatched: 9. The CDR3 contains 17 residues. Germline-derived CDR1 and CDR2 are ENHRY and SYGVKD. The CDR3 here is CAISEKRPSGNYNEQFF. For the CDR3, the DNA is TGTGCCATCAGTGAAAAGCGCCCTAGCGGGAACTACAATGAGCAGTTCTTC.

The CDR3: CASSELAGFSYNEQFF. CDR3 DNA sequence: TGTGCCAGCAGCGAACTAGCGGGCTTTTCCTACAATGAGCAGTTCTTC. The J gene is TRBJ2-1, the V gene TRBV9; the match to TRBD2 covers 9 bases. Germline V gene sequence: CDR1 SGDLS, CDR2 YYNGEE. Losses at the gene ends were 3 bases for V and 1 base for J; bases not matched to a gene: 5. There are 16 residues in the CDR3. The whole variable domain, filled in from reference TRBV9 and TRBJ2-1, reads DSGVTQTPKHLITATGQRVTLRCSPRSGDLSVYWYQQSLDQGLQFLIQYYNGEERAKGNILERFSAQQFPDLHSELNLSSLELGDSALYFCASSELAGFSYNEQFFGPGTRLTVL.